The next 24 T cell receptor beta chains were all read from a single sample in a study of blood T cell repertoires in COVID-19. Sequenced by immunoSEQ multiplex PCR; TCRdb stores in-frame clones only, minus some. The table includes some 7,600 clones, about 87% detected once. The sequencing sample was made of peripheral blood. Receptors were obtained from a human donor in a cohort sampled during active COVID-19.

The chain has TRBV18 and TRBJ2-1; D is perhaps TRBD2 (7 bases). CDR1 is KGHSH, CDR2 LQKENI, per germline. The CDR3 covers 16 residues. The V and J ends lost 0 bases and 5 bases respectively, with 14 bases between them. CDR3 DNA: TGTGCCAGCTCACCACCGGTAGGGGGAGGGCACAATGAGCAGTTCTTC. Protein sequence: CASSPPVGGGHNEQFF.

V gene TRBV7-2 combines with J gene TRBJ2-5, with 11 bases that match TRBD2. This CDR3 is built from 15 residues. Germline V lookup: CDR1 SGHTA, CDR2 FQGNSA. The J segment lost 5 bases and the V segment lost 1 base, leaving 3 bases of the junction unmatched. The CDR3 DNA reads TGTGCCAGCAGCTTAGGGCTAGCGGGAGGCGAGACCCAGTACTTC. It yields the protein CASSLGLAGGETQYF.

V gene TRBV30 combines with J gene TRBJ1-1; 8 bases match TRBD1. The CDR3 sequence is 15 residues long. The J segment lost 1 base and the V segment lost 2 bases, leaving 6 bases of the junction unmatched. Germline V gene data show CDR1 as GTSNPN and CDR2 as SVGIG (reference sequence). The CDR3 region is CAWSPLQGGNTEAFF. Written as DNA, the CDR3 is TGTGCCTGGAGTCCCCTACAGGGGGGGAACACTGAAGCTTTCTTT.

This clone was seen only once. The rearrangement uses TRBV5-5 and TRBJ2-2, with TRBD1 matching 10 bases. Unmatched junction bases numbered 0, after V lost 3 bases and J lost 4 bases. The CDR3 covers 14 residues. CDR1 and CDR2 from the germline V gene are SGHKS and YYEKEE (reference sequence). CDR3 sequence reads: CASSWDRGTGELFF. CDR3 coding DNA: TGTGCCAGCAGCTGGGACAGGGGCACCGGGGAGCTGTTTTTT. Full variable domain (missing parts from reference TRBV5-5 and TRBJ2-2): DAGVTQSPTHLIKTRGQQVTLRCSPISGHKSVSWYQQVLGQGPQFIFQYYEKEERGRGNFPDRFSARQFPNYSSELNVNALLLGDSALYLCASSWDRGTGELFFGEGSRLTVL.

The V gene is TRBV3-1 (or the pseudogene TRBV3-2), the J gene TRBJ2-7; 9 nucleotides line up with TRBD1. Germline V lookup: CDR1 LGHDT, CDR2 YNNKEL (reference sequence). The CDR3 extends over 17 amino acids. J was trimmed by 5 bases and V by 0 bases; bases with no gene match: 11. The CDR3 spells CASSQDTLQGAVDEQYF. CDR3 nucleotides: TGTGCCAGCAGCCAAGATACCCTACAGGGGGCGGTCGACGAGCAGTACTTC.

This clone was found a few times. This chain links TRBV9 with TRBJ2-5, with 8 bases aligning to TRBD2. Trimming cost V 4 bases and J 5 bases; bases outside gene matches: 4. CDR1 and CDR2 (germline): SGDLS, YYNGEE. CDR3 size: 13 residues. The CDR3 sequence is CASSRSSGETQYF. The CDR3, as DNA: TGTGCCAGCAGCAGGTCTAGCGGGGAGACCCAGTACTTC.

V is TRBV19 and J is TRBJ1-2; 8 bases map to TRBD1. The trim removed 0 bases at V and 7 bases at J, leaving 4 bases unmatched. Looked up from germline, CDR1 is LNHDA and CDR2 is SQIVND (reference sequence). This CDR3 spans 14 amino acids. The CDR3 loop reads CASSIEGQVSGYTF. In nucleotides, the CDR3 is TGTGCCAGTAGTATAGAGGGACAGGTCTCTGGCTACACCTTC.

The chain is built from TRBV28 and TRBJ2-7; TRBD2 agrees at 8 bases. After removal of 6 bases from V and 4 bases from J, the junction contained 8 bases not matched to a gene. CDR1 is MDHEN, CDR2 SYDVKM, per germline. The CDR3 consists of 14 residues. For the CDR3, the DNA is TGTGCCAGCAGCTTAGCGGGATTGTTTTACGAGCAGTACTTC. Translation gives CASSLAGLFYEQYF.

The chain combines TRBV5-1 with TRBJ1-2; 10 nucleotides match TRBD1. Trimming took 4 bases from V and 7 from J; bases not matched to a gene: 10. The germline V gene encodes CDR1 SGHRS and CDR2 YFSETQ. The CDR3 contains 15 residues. The CDR3 protein is CASSVTGGASGGYTF. The CDR3 nucleotides are TGCGCCAGCAGCGTGACAGGGGGCGCGTCAGGTGGCTACACCTTC.

V and J are TRBV5-6 and TRBJ2-1; 7 bases fit TRBD2. The CDR3 is 16 amino acids. CDR1 is SGHDT and CDR2 is YYEEEE in the germline V gene. V gave up 0 bases and J gave up 1 base; unmatched junction bases: 4. CDR3 DNA: TGTGCCAGCAGCTTGGGCGGGGAGGGGTCCTACAATGAGCAGTTCTTC. It is translated as CASSLGGEGSYNEQFF. Full variable domain (missing parts from reference TRBV5-6 and TRBJ2-1): DAGVTQSPTHLIKTRGQQVTLRCSPKSGHDTVSWYQQALGQGPQFIFQYYEEEERQRGNFPDRFSGHQFPNYSSELNVNALLLGDSALYLCASSLGGEGSYNEQFFGPGTRLTVL.

V gene TRBV7-8 combines with J gene TRBJ2-4, with 7 bases lining up with TRBD1. The V and J ends lost 5 bases and 0 bases, in that order; junction bases with no gene match: 7. Germline V gives CDR1 SGHVS, CDR2 FQNEAQ. The CDR3 is 16 amino acids. CDR3 DNA sequence: TGTGCCAGCAGCCCTTGGGACAGACTAGCCAAAAACATTCAGTACTTC. It translates to CASSPWDRLAKNIQYF.

The chain carries TRBV9 and TRBJ2-3; D remains unclear. The CDR3 extends over 13 amino acids. The V gene lost 3 bases and the J gene lost 2 bases, with 7 bases spanning the gap. Germline loops: CDR1 SGDLS, CDR2 YYNGEE. The DNA of the CDR3 is TGTGCCAGCAGCGAGAAGCCCACAGATACGCAGTATTTT. This gives the protein CASSEKPTDTQYF.

This chain connects TRBV6-1 to TRBJ2-3; 7 nucleotides match TRBD2. The CDR3 is made up of 17 amino acids. V shed 2 bases, J shed 6 bases, and the junction held 14 bases outside the gene matches. Germline CDR1 and CDR2: MNHNS and SASEGT. The CDR3 sequence is CASSESRLADRMDTQYF. The CDR3, as DNA: TGTGCCAGCAGTGAATCTCGTCTAGCGGATCGTATGGATACGCAGTATTTT.

This clone is a singleton in its sample. The chain employs TRBV23-1 and TRBJ2-5; possibly TRBD2 for D (6 bases). TRBV23-1 is classed as an ORF, of uncertain function. V lost 0 bases to trimming and J lost 1 base, with 6 bases between them. This CDR3 has 14 amino acids. The CDR3 loop reads CASSQSGGQETQYF. The CDR3 region has the DNA TGCGCCAGCAGTCAATCGGGGGGCCAAGAGACCCAGTACTTC.

The chain combines TRBV20-1 with TRBJ2-7; the D is unclear. Germline CDR1 is DFQATT and CDR2 is SNEGSKA (reference sequence). This CDR3 spans 10 amino acids. Trimming pared 6 bases from V and 0 bases from J, leaving 3 bases between. CDR3 region: CSAYSYEQYF. DNA for the CDR3: TGCAGTGCGTACTCCTACGAGCAGTACTTC.

The chain joins TRBV23-1 to TRBJ2-7; TRBD1 matches 11 bases. TRBV23-1 is treated as an ORF (open reading frame) with a function not yet certain. This CDR3 region has 15 residues. Germline trimming cut 4 bases from V and 9 bases from J; bases unmatched to any gene: 11. CDR3 amino acids: CASSRRTGGPFGQYF. The CDR3 DNA is TGCGCCAGCAGTCGACGGACAGGGGGCCCATTCGGGCAGTACTTC.

The J gene is TRBJ2-7, the V gene TRBV5-6, with a tentative D call TRBD2 (6 bases). The CDR3 has 14 amino acids. V lost 7 bases and J 1 base, leaving 15 bases between the germline ends. Germline CDR1 and CDR2: SGHDT and YYEEEE. The CDR3 DNA reads TGTGCCAGCCACAAACTAGCCGAATCCTACGAGCAGTACTTC. It translates to CASHKLAESYEQYF.

V is TRBV19 and J is TRBJ1-2, with TRBD1 matching 12 bases. The germline gives CDR1 LNHDA, CDR2 SQIVND (reference sequence). There are 17 residues in the CDR3. Unmatched junction bases numbered 7, after V lost 3 bases and J lost 2 bases. Written as DNA, the CDR3 is TGTGCCAGTAGTATCCGGGACAGGGGGCGCGAGAACTATGGCTACACCTTC. Amino acids: CASSIRDRGRENYGYTF.

CDR3 coding DNA: TGTGCCAGCAGTCTCTTTCATATCTCTTGGACTAGCGGTAGCACAGATACGCAGTATTTT. It yields the protein CASSLFHISWTSGSTDTQYF. The gene calls are TRBV6-2 or TRBV6-3 and TRBJ2-3; 10 positions agree with TRBD2. V lost 5 bases, J lost 0 bases, and 17 bases stayed unmatched. Germline lookup yields CDR1 MNHEY and CDR2 SVGEGT. CDR3 length: 20 residues.

The chain joins TRBV19 to TRBJ2-2; perhaps TRBD2 as D (5 bases). CDR1 and CDR2 (germline): LNHDA, SQIVND (reference sequence). CDR3 length equals 13 residues. V was clipped by 5 bases and J by 4 bases, with 8 bases between them. CDR3 bases: TGTGCCAGTAGTCAGAGGGTCACCGGGGAGCTGTTTTTT. Protein sequence: CASSQRVTGELFF.

The chain links TRBV9 to TRBJ2-2, with 8 nucleotides matching TRBD1. Trimming cost V 5 bases and J 0 bases; bases outside gene matches: 6. From germline, CDR1 is SGDLS and CDR2 YYNGEE. This CDR3 region has 16 residues. This chain's CDR3 is CASRTGVYANTGELFF. CDR3 bases: TGTGCCAGCAGGACAGGGGTTTACGCGAACACCGGGGAGCTGTTTTTT.

The V call is TRBV10-3, the J call TRBJ1-2; D possibly corresponds to TRBD1 (6 bases). The V end lost 5 bases, the J end lost 0 bases, and 16 bases lay between the germline ends. The germline CDR1 and CDR2 sequences are ENHRY and SYGVKD. The CDR3 totals 16 residues. Here the CDR3 DNA reads TGTGCCATCAGTCGAGGGTCGGACAGCTCTAACTATGGCTACACCTTC. As protein: CAISRGSDSSNYGYTF.

The CDR3 here is CSADRGPKGSNYGYTF. Written as DNA, the CDR3 is TGCAGCGCCGACAGGGGACCCAAGGGGTCAAACTATGGCTACACCTTC. The gene calls are TRBV29-1 and TRBJ1-2; 8 positions match TRBD1. With V trimmed by 7 bases and J by 2 bases, 15 bases remained unmatched. CDR1 and CDR2 from the germline V gene are SQVTM and ANQGSEA. The CDR3 totals 16 residues.

This chain connects TRBV5-4 to TRBJ1-2; maybe TRBD1 (5 bases). The CDR3 is 14 residues long. Germline lookup yields CDR1 SGHNT and CDR2 YYREEE (reference sequence). Between the trimmed V and J ends, which lost 1 base and 1 base, there was a span of 8 bases. DNA for the CDR3: TGTGCCAGCAGCTTGTCGGGGGGTAACTATGGCTACACCTTC. Translation: CASSLSGGNYGYTF.